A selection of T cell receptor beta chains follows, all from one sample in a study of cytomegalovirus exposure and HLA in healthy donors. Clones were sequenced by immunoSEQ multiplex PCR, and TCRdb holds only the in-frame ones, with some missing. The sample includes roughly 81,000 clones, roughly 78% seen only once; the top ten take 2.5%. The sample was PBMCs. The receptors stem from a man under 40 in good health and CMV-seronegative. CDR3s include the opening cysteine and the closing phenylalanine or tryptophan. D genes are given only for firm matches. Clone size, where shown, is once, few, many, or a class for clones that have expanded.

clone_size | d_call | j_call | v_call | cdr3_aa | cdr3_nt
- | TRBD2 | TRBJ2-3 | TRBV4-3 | CASSYGTSGTDTQYF | TGCGCCAGCAGTTACGGGACTAGCGGCACAGATACGCAGTATTTT
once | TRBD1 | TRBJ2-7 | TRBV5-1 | CASSLVDRGTEQYF | TGCGCCAGCAGCTTGGTGGACAGGGGAACTGAGCAGTACTTC
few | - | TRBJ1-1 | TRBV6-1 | CASSERQANTEAFF | TGTGCCAGCAGTGAACGACAGGCAAACACTGAAGCTTTCTTT
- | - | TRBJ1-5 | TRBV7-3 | CASSQFRGRREDQPQHF | TGTGCCAGCAGCCAATTTCGAGGACGGAGGGAGGATCAGCCCCAGCATTTT
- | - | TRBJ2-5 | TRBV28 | CASSFEGQIQETQYF | TGTGCCAGCAGTTTTGAAGGACAGATACAAGAGACCCAGTACTTC
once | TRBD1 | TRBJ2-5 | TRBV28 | CASSRQGQETQYF | TGTGCCAGCAGCAGACAGGGCCAAGAGACCCAGTACTTC
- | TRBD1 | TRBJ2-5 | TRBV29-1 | CSVGQGAKTQYF | TGCAGCGTTGGTCAGGGGGCGAAGACCCAGTACTTC
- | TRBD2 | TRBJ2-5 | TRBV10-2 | CASRKAGGRETQYF | TGCGCCAGCAGGAAGGCGGGAGGACGTGAGACCCAGTACTTC
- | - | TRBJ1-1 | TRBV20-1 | CSPATAGETFF | TGCAGTCCCGCGACCGCGGGGGAAACTTTCTTT
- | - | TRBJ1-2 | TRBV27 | CASSLFSTGNYGYTF | TGTGCCAGCAGTTTATTCTCGACGGGGAACTATGGCTACACCTTC
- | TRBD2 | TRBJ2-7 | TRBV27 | CAIGTSSYEQYF | TGTGCCATCGGGACTAGCAGCTACGAGCAGTACTTC
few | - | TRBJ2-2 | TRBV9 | CASSVSNTGELFF | TGTGCCAGCAGCGTGAGTAACACCGGGGAGCTGTTTTTT
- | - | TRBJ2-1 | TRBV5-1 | CASSLDHYNEQFF | TGCGCCAGCAGCTTGGATCATTACAATGAGCAGTTCTTC
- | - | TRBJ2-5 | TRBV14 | CASSQALPGEETQYF | TGTGCCAGCAGCCAAGCACTGCCAGGGGAAGAGACCCAGTACTTC
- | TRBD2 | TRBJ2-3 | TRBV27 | CASSYTSGPGDTQYF | TGTGCCAGCAGCTATACTAGCGGCCCTGGAGATACGCAGTATTTT
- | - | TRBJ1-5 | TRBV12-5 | CASGSGNQPQHF | TGTGCTAGTGGTTCAGGGAATCAGCCCCAGCATTTT
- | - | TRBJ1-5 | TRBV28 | CASSESGRQGYQPQHF | TGTGCCAGCAGTGAAAGTGGCAGGCAGGGCTATCAGCCCCAGCATTTT
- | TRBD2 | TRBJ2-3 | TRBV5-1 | CASSLVSSAGGSIDTQYF | TGCGCCAGCAGCTTGGTCAGTTCGGCGGGGGGGAGCATAGATACGCAGTATTTT
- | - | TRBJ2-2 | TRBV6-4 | CASRKDSGRSGELFF | TGTGCCAGCCGTAAGGACTCAGGGAGGTCCGGGGAGCTGTTTTTT
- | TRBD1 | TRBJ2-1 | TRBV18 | CASSPIGQGTNEQFF | TGTGCCAGCTCACCCATTGGACAGGGGACCAATGAGCAGTTCTTC
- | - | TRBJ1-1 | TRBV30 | CAWGRTANTEAFF | TGTGCCTGGGGTCGGACAGCAAACACTGAAGCTTTCTTT
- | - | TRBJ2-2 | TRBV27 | CASSPGTEPRELFF | TGTGCCAGCAGTCCAGGAACAGAACCCAGGGAGCTGTTTTTT
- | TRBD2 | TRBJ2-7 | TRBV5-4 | CASSFYSGGSYEQYF | TGTGCCAGCAGCTTTTATAGCGGGGGGTCCTACGAGCAGTACTTC
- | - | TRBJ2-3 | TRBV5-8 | CASSFPGTDTQYF | TGTGCCAGCAGCTTTCCCGGCACAGATACGCAGTATTTT
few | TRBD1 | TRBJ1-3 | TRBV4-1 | CASSPTGTGRMRGNTIYF | TGCGCCAGCAGCCCGACGGGGACAGGGAGGATGAGGGGAAACACCATATATTTT
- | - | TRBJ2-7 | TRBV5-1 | CASSLTDSEQYF | TGCGCCAGCAGCTTAACAGACAGTGAGCAGTACTTC
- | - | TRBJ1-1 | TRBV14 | CASSQGMNTEAFF | TGTGCCAGCAGCCAAGGTATGAACACTGAAGCTTTCTTT
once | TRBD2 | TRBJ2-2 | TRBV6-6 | CASSFSGSAGELFF | TGTGCCAGCAGTTTTAGCGGGAGTGCCGGGGAGCTGTTTTTT
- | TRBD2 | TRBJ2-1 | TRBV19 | CASAGTSGGRTYNEQFF | TGTGCCAGTGCCGGGACTAGCGGGGGTAGGACCTACAATGAGCAGTTCTTC
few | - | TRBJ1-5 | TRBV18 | CASSPSQNQPQHF | TGTGCCAGCTCACCGAGCCAAAATCAGCCCCAGCATTTT
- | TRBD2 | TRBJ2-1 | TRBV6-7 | CASSYATSGRRDEQFF | TGTGCCAGCAGTTACGCTACTAGCGGGAGACGCGATGAGCAGTTCTTC
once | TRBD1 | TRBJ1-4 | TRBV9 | CASGTGASEKLFF | TGTGCCAGCGGTACAGGGGCGAGTGAAAAACTGTTTTTT
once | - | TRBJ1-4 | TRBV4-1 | CASSLRLNEKLFF | TGCGCCAGCAGCCTCCGACTTAATGAAAAACTGTTTTTT
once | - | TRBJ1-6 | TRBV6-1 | CASSETGNSPLHF | TGTGCCAGCAGTGAAACGGGGAATTCACCCCTCCACTTT
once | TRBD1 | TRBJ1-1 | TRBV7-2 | CASSWDRSTEAFF | TGTGCCAGCAGCTGGGACAGGTCTACTGAAGCTTTCTTT
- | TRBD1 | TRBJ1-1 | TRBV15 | CATSRDQTGTGESTEAFF | TGTGCCACCAGCAGAGATCAGACAGGGACAGGGGAGAGTACTGAAGCTTTCTTT
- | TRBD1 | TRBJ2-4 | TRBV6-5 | CASSPLPGQGNIQYF | TGTGCCAGCAGCCCACTTCCGGGACAGGGGAACATTCAGTACTTC
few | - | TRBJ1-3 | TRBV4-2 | CASSQDSSGNTIYF | TGTGCCAGCAGCCAAGACAGCTCTGGAAACACCATATATTTT
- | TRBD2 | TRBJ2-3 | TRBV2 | CASSELGSGGTDTQYF | TGTGCCAGCAGTGAATTGGGTAGCGGGGGGACCGATACGCAGTATTTT
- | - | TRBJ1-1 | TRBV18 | CASSPDRTNTEAFF | TGTGCCAGCTCACCAGACAGGACGAACACTGAAGCTTTCTTT
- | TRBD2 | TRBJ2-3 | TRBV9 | CASSGGTSGAGDTQYF | TGTGCCAGCAGCGGAGGGACTAGCGGGGCCGGAGATACGCAGTATTTT
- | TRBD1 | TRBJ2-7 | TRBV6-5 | CASSTGTGVFEQYF | TGTGCCAGCAGCACCGGGACAGGGGTCTTCGAGCAGTACTTC
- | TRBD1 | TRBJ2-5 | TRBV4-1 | CASSRGQGQETQYF | TGCGCCAGCAGCCGTGGACAGGGGCAAGAGACCCAGTACTTC
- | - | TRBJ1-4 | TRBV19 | CASRREEKLFF | TGTGCCAGTAGGAGAGAAGAAAAACTGTTTTTT
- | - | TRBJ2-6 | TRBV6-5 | CASSLGGTGANVLTF | TGTGCCAGCAGTCTCGGAGGGACTGGGGCCAACGTCCTGACTTTC
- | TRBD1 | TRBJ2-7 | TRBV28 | CASSLPNRGISYEQYF | TGTGCCAGCAGTTTACCAAACAGGGGAATCTCCTACGAGCAGTACTTC
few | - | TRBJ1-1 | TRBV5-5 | CASSLDSLNTEAFF | TGTGCCAGCAGCTTGGACAGTTTGAACACTGAAGCTTTCTTT